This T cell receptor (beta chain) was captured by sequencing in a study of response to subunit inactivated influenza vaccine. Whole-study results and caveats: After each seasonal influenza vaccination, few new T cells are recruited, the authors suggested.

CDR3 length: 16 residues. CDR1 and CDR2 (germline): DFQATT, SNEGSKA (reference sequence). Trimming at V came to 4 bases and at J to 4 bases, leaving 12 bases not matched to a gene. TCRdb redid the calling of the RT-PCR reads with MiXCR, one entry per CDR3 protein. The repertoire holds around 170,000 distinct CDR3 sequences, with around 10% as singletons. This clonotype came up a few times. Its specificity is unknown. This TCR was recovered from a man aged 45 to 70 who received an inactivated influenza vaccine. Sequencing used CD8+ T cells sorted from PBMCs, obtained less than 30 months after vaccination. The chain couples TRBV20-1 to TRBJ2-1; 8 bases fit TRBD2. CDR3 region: CSATGKSGSQYNEQFF. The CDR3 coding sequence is TGCAGTGCTACCGGGAAGAGCGGGAGCCAATACAATGAGCAGTTCTTC.